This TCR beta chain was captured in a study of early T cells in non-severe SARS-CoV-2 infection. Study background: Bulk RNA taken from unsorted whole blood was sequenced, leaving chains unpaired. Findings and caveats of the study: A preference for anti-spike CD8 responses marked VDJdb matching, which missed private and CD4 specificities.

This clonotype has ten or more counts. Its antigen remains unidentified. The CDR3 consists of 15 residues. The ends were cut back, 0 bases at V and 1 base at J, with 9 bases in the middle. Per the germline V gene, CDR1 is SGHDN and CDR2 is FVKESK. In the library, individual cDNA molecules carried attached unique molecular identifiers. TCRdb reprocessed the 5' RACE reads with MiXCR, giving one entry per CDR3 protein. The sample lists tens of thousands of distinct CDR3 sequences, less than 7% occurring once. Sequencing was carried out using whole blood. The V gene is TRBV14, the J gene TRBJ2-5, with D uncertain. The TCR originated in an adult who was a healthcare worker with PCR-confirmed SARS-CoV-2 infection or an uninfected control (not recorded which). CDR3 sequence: CASSQDGVFQETQYF. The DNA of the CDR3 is TGTGCCAGCAGCCAAGATGGAGTTTTCCAAGAGACCCAGTACTTC.